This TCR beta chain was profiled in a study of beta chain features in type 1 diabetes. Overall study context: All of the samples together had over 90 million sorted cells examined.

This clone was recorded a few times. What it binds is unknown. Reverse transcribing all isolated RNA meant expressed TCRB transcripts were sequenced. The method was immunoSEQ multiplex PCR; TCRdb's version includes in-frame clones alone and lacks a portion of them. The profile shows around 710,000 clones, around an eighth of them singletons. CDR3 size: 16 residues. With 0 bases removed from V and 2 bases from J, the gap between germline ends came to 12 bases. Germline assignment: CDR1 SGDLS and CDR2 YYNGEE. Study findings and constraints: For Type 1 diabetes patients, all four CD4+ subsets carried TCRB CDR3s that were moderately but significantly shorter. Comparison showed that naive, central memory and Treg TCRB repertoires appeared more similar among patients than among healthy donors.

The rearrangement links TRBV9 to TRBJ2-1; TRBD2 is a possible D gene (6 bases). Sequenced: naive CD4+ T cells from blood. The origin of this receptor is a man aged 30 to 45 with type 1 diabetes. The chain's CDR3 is CASSVDQRVPYNEQFF. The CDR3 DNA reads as TGTGCCAGCAGCGTAGATCAGCGGGTCCCCTACAATGAGCAGTTCTTC.